This entry lists 9 T cell receptor beta chains sequenced from one sample in a study of neoadjuvant nivolumab and ipilimumab in lung cancer. The method was immunoSEQ multiplex PCR; TCRdb's version includes in-frame clones alone and lacks a portion of them. The sample has 40,000 to 55,000 clones, more than 85% seen once. The sample here was blood, taken before neoadjuvant nivolumab, alone or with ipilimumab. These receptors came from an adult with non-small cell lung cancer. Some clones in this sample may be carry-over from other donors' samples.

The chain carries TRBV27 and TRBJ2-7; D is possibly TRBD1 or TRBD2 (5 bases each). Deletions cut 6 bases from V and 2 bases from J, with 14 bases between. The germline V gene has CDR1 MNHEY and CDR2 SMNVEV (reference sequence). The CDR3 covers 14 residues. The CDR3 sequence is CASSFRGGPYEQYF. In DNA form, the CDR3 reads TGTGCCAGCAGCTTTCGGGGCGGTCCCTACGAGCAGTACTTC.

This clone was seen only once. The V and J genes are TRBV4-3 and TRBJ1-2; D might be TRBD1 (5 bases). The CDR3 contains 17 residues. Germline-derived CDR1 and CDR2 are LGHNA and YSLEER. V lost 0 bases and J lost 1, with 15 bases in between. In DNA, the CDR3 is TGCGCCAGCAGCCAAGACGCGAGGGGCTTCATTAACTATGGCTACACCTTC. Translated: CASSQDARGFINYGYTF.

The chain combines TRBV7-9 with TRBJ1-5; tentatively, D is TRBD1 (5 bases). Germline V CDR1 and CDR2: SEHNR, FQNEAQ (reference sequence). The CDR3 totals 15 residues. Trimming cost V 4 bases and J 3 bases, with 13 bases left between them. CDR3 sequence: CASSSRGGANQPQHF. CDR3 bases: TGTGCCAGCAGCTCCCGGGGTGGGGCCAATCAGCCCCAGCATTTT.

The chain joins TRBV11-1 to TRBJ2-3; 9 nucleotides line up with TRBD2. The CDR3 has 16 amino acids. V lost 2 bases to trimming and J lost 2 bases; unmatched junction nucleotides: 5. Germline-derived CDR1 and CDR2 are SGHAT and FQDESV (reference sequence). The CDR3 protein is CASSLLGGRVTDTQYF. The CDR3 bases are TGTGCCAGCAGCTTACTGGGCGGGAGGGTCACAGATACGCAGTATTTT. Looking up the rest from reference TRBV11-1 and TRBJ2-3 gives the full variable domain: EAEVAQSPRYKITEKSQAVAFWCDPISGHATLYWYRQILGQGPELLVQFQDESVVDDSQLPKDRFSAERLKGVDSTLKIQPAELGDSAMYLCASSLLGGRVTDTQYFGPGTRLTVL.

The V call is TRBV5-1, the J call TRBJ2-5, with a tentative D call TRBD1 (5 bases). The CDR3 has 16 amino acids. Germline V gives CDR1 SGHRS, CDR2 YFSETQ. V was trimmed by 4 bases and J by 2 bases, leaving 18 bases between them. The CDR3 here is CASSAEAGMAQETQYF. CDR3 bases: TGCGCCAGCAGCGCCGAGGCAGGGATGGCGCAAGAGACCCAGTACTTC.

V is TRBV10-3 and J is TRBJ2-7; no clear D. V lost 6 bases to trimming and J lost 4 bases, with 13 bases between them. Germline V gene lookup returns CDR1 ENHRY and CDR2 SYGVKD. CDR3 size: 13 residues. The CDR3 DNA sequence: TGTGCCATCAGCCCCTTAGGACCTTACGAGCAGTACTTC. It translates to CAISPLGPYEQYF.

The V and J genes are TRBV18 and TRBJ1-2, with D possibly being TRBD1 (5 bases). The CDR3 spans 13 residues. Trimming cost V 3 bases and J 8 bases, with 13 bases left between them. Germline V gene data show CDR1 as KGHSH and CDR2 as LQKENI. The CDR3 DNA reads as TGTGCCAGCTCACCCGGGGACTTTACCGGCTACACCTTC. Translated: CASSPGDFTGYTF. The complete variable domain, with remaining parts taken from reference TRBV18 and TRBJ1-2, reads NAGVMQNPRHLVRRRGQEARLRCSPMKGHSHVYWYRQLPEEGLKFMVYLQKENIIDESGMPKERFSAEFPKEGPSILRIQQVVRGDSAAYFCASSPGDFTGYTFGSGTRLTVV.

This clone was counted a single time. The CDR3 loop is CASSEGADYGYTF. As DNA, the CDR3 is TGTGCCAGCAGTGAAGGGGCCGACTATGGCTACACCTTC. V gene TRBV2 combines with J gene TRBJ1-2; D gene ambiguous. Trimming took off 1 base at V and 3 bases at J, with 6 bases between the two ends. Germline V lookup: CDR1 SNHLY, CDR2 FYNNEI. This CDR3 region has 13 residues.

This chain connects TRBV9 to TRBJ2-1; 8 bases align to TRBD2. J lost 3 bases, V lost 0 bases, and 2 bases had no gene match. Looked up from germline, CDR1 is SGDLS and CDR2 is YYNGEE. The CDR3 length is 15 residues. The CDR3 is CASSVAGTSYNEQFF. The CDR3 DNA follows: TGTGCCAGCAGCGTAGCCGGGACTAGCTACAATGAGCAGTTCTTC.